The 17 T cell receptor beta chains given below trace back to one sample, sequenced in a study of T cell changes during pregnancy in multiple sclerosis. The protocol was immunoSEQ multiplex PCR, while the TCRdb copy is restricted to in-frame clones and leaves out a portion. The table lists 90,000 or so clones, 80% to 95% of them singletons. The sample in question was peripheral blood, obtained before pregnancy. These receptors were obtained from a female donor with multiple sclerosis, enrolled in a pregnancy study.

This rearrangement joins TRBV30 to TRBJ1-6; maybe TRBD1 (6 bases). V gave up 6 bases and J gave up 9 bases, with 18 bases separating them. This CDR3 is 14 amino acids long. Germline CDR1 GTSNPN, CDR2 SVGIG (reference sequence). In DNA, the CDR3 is TGTGCCTGCAATACTGACAGGACCTTTTCACCCCTCCACTTT. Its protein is CACNTDRTFSPLHF.

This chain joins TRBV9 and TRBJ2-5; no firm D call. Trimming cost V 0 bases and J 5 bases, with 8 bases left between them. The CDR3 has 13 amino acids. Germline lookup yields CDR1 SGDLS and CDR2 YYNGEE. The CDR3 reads CASSVAARETQYF. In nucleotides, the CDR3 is TGTGCCAGCAGCGTAGCAGCGAGGGAGACCCAGTACTTC.

CDR3 sequence (DNA): TGCAGCACCTCCTGGCGGCGTCCTGGGAACACTGAAGCTTTCTTT. This sequence encodes CSTSWRRPGNTEAFF. The rearrangement uses TRBV29-1 and TRBJ1-1; no clear D. The germline CDR1 and CDR2 sequences are SQVTM and ANQGSEA. This CDR3 region has 15 residues. V dropped 8 bases and J dropped 1 base, with 20 bases sitting between them.

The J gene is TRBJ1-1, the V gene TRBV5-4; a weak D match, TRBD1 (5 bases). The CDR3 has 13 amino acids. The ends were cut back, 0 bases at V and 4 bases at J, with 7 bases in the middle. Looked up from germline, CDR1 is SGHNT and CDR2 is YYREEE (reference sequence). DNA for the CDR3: TGTGCCAGCAGCTTGGGGGGCAGCACTGAAGCTTTCTTT. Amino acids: CASSLGGSTEAFF.

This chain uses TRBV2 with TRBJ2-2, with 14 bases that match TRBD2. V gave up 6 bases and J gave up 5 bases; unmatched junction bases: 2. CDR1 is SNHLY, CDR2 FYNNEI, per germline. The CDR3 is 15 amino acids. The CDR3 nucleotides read TGTGCCAGCAGGGGACTAGCGGGAGCTACCGGGGAGCTGTTTTTT. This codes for CASRGLAGATGELFF.

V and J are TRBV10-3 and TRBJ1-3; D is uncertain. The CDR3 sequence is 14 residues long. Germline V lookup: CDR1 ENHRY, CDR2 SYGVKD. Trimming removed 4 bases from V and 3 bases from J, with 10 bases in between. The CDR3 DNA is TGTGCCATCAGTGGGGTTGGAGGTGGAAACACCATATATTTT. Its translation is CAISGVGGGNTIYF.

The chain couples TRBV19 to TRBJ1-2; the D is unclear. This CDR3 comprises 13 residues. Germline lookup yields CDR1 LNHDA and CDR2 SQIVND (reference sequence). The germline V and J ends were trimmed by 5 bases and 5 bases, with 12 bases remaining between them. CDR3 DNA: TGTGCCAGTAGTTCAGTTGGTCCATATGGCTACACCTTC. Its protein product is CASSSVGPYGYTF.

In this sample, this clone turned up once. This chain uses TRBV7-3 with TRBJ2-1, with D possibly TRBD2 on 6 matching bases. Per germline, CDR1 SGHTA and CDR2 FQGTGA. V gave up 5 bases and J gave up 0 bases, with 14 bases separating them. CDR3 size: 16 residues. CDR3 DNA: TGTGCCAGCAGCCGCGGGGAACCGAGCTCCTACAATGAGCAGTTCTTC. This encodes CASSRGEPSSYNEQFF.

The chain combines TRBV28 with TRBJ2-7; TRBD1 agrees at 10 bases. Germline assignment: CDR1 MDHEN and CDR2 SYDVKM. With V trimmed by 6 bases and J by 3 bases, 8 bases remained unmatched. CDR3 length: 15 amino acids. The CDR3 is CASRSPGQGNYEQYF. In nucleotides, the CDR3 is TGTGCCAGCAGGTCCCCGGGACAGGGGAACTACGAGCAGTACTTC.

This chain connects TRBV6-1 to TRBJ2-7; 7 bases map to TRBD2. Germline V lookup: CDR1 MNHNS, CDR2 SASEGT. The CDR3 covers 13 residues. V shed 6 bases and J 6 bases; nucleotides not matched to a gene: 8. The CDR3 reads CASSRGPGGEQYF. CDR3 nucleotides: TGTGCCAGCAGCCGGGGACCGGGGGGCGAGCAGTACTTC.

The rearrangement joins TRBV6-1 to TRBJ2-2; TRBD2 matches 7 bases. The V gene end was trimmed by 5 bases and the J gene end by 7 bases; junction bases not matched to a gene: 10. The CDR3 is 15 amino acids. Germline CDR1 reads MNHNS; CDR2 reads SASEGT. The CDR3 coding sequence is TGTGCCAGCAGTCGGCAGACGGGGGGTCACGGGGAGCTGTTTTTT. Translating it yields CASSRQTGGHGELFF.

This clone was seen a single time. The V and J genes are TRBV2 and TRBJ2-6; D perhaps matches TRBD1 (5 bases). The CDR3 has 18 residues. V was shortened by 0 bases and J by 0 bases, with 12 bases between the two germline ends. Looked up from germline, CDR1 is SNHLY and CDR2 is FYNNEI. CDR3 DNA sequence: TGTGCCAGCAGTGAAGCACAGGTTCCATTCTCTGGGGCCAACGTCCTGACTTTC. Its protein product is CASSEAQVPFSGANVLTF.

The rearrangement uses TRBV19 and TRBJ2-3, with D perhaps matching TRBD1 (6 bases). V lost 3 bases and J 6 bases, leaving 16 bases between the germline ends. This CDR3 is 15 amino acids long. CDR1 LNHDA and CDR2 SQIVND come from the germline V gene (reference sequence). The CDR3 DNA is TGTGCCAGTAGTATTATGGACAGCTTACTTGATACGCAGTATTTT. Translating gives CASSIMDSLLDTQYF.

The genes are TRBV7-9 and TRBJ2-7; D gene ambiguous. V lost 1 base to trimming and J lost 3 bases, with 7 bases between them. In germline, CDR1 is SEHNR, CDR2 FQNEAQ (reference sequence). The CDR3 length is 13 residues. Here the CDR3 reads CASSLVSSYEQYF. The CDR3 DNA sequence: TGTGCCAGCAGCTTAGTTAGCAGCTACGAGCAGTACTTC.

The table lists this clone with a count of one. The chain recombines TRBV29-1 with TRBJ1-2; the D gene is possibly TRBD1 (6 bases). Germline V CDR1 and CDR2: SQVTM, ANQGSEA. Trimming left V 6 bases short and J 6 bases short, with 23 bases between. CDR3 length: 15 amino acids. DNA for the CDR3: TGCAGCGTCCTCAAGGGGGACCCAAACGGGGATGGCTACACCTTC. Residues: CSVLKGDPNGDGYTF.

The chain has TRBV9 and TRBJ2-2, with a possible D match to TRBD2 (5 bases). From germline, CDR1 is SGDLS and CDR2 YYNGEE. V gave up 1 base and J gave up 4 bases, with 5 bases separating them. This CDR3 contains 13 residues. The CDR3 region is CASSVRGTGELFF. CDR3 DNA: TGTGCCAGCAGCGTACGGGGCACCGGGGAGCTGTTTTTT.

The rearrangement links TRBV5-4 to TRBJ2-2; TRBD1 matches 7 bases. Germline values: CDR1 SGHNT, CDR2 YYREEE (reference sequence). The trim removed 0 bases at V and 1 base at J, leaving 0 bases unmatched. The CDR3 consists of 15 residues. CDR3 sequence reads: CASSLGDRNTGELFF. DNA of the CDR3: TGTGCCAGCAGCTTGGGGGACAGGAACACCGGGGAGCTGTTTTTT. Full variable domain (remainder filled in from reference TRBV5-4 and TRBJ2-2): ETGVTQSPTHLIKTRGQQVTLRCSSQSGHNTVSWYQQALGQGPQFIFQYYREEENGRGNFPPRFSGLQFPNYSSELNVNALELDDSALYLCASSLGDRNTGELFFGEGSRLTVL.